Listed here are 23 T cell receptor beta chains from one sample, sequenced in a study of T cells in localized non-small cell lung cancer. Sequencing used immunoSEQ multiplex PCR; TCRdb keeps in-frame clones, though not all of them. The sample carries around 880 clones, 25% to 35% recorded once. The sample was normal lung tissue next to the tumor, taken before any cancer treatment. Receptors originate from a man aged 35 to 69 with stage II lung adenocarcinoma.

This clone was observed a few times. The CDR3 loop reads CASSYLHSYEQYF. The DNA for the CDR3 is TGTGCCAGCAGTTACTTGCACTCCTACGAGCAGTACTTC. The chain uses TRBV6-8 and TRBJ2-7; D is uncertain. CDR3 size: 13 residues. V shed 1 base and J shed 0 bases, with 4 bases lying between them. CDR1 and CDR2 (germline): MNHGY, SAAAGT.

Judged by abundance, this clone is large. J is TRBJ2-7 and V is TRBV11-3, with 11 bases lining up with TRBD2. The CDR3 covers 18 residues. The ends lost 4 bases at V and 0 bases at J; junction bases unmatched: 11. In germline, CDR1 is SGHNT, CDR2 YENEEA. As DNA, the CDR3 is TGTGCCAGCAGCTCGAGAGGGCTAGCGGGAGGCACCTCCTACGAGCAGTACTTC. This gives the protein CASSSRGLAGGTSYEQYF. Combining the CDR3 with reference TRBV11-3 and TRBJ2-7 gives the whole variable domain EAGVVQSPRYKIIEKKQPVAFWCNPISGHNTLYWYLQNLGQGPELLIRYENEEAVDDSQLPKDRFSAERLKGVDSTLKIQPAELGDSAVYLCASSSRGLAGGTSYEQYFGPGTRLTVT.

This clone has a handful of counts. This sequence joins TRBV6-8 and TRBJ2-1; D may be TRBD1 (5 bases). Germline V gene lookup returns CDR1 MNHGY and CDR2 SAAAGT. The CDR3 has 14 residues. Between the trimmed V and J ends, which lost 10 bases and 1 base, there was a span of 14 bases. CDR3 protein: CAIKTDSSYNEQFF. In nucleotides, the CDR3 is TGTGCCATCAAGACAGACAGTTCCTACAATGAGCAGTTCTTC.

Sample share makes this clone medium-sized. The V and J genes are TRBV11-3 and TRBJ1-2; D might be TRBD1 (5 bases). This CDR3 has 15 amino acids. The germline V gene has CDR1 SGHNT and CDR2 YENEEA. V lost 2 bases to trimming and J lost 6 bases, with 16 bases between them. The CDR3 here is CASSLSGGVRNGYTF. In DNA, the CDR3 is TGTGCCAGCAGCTTATCCGGAGGGGTAAGGAATGGCTACACCTTC.

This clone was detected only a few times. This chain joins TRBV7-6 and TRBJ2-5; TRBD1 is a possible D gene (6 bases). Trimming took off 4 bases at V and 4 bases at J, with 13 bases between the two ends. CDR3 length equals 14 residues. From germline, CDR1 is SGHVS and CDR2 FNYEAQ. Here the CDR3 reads CASSWSQGRETQYF. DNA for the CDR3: TGTGCCAGCAGCTGGTCCCAGGGGAGAGAGACCCAGTACTTC.

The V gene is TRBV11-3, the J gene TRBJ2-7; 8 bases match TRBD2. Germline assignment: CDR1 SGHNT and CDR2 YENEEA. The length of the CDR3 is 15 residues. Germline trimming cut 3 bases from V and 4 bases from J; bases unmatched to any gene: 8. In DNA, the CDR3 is TGTGCCAGCAGCTTGGGACTAGGCCCGCTTTACGAGCAGTACTTC. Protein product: CASSLGLGPLYEQYF. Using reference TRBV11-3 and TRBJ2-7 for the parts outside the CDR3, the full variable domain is EAGVVQSPRYKIIEKKQPVAFWCNPISGHNTLYWYLQNLGQGPELLIRYENEEAVDDSQLPKDRFSAERLKGVDSTLKIQPAELGDSAVYLCASSLGLGPLYEQYFGPGTRLTVT.

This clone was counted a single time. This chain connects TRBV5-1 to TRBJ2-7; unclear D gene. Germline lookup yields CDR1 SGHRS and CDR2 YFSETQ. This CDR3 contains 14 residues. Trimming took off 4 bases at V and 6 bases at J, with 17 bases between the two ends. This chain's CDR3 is CASSPTLTPGEQYF. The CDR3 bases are TGCGCCAGCAGCCCTACCCTAACTCCTGGCGAGCAGTACTTC.

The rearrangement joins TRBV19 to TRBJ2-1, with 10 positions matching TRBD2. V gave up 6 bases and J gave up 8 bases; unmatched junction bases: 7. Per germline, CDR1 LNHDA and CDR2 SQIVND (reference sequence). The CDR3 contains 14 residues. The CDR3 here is CASREASGRYEQFF. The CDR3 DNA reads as TGTGCCAGTAGAGAGGCTAGCGGGAGATATGAGCAGTTCTTC.

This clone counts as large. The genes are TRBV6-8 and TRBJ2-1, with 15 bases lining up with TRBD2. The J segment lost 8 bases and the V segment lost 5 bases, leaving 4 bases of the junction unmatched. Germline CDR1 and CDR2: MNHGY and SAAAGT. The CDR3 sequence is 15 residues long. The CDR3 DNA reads TGTGCCAGCAGTGGACTAGCGGGAGGGCCCGATGAGCAGTTCTTC. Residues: CASSGLAGGPDEQFF.

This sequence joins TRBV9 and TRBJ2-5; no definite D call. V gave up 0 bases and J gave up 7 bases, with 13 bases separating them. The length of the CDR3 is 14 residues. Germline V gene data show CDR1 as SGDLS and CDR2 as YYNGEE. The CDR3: CASSVEPGLTTQYF. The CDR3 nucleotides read TGTGCCAGCAGCGTAGAGCCTGGCTTGACGACCCAGTACTTC.

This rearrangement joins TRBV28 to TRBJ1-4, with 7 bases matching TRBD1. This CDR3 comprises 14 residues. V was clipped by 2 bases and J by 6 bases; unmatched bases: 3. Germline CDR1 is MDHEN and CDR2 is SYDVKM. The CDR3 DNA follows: TGTGCCAGCAGTTTAAGGGGGCATTATGAAAAACTGTTTTTT. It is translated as CASSLRGHYEKLFF.

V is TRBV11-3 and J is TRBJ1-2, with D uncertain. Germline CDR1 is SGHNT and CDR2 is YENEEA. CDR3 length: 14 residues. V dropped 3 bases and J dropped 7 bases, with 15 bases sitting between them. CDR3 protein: CASSLAGLRGGYTF. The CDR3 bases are TGTGCCAGCAGCTTGGCTGGGCTTCGGGGTGGCTACACCTTC.

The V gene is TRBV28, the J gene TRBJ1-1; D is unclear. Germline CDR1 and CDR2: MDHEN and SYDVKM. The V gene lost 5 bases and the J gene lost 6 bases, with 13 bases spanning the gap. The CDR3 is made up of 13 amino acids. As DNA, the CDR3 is TGTGCCAGCAGTCCCTACATAGGCCCTGAAGCTTTCTTT. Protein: CASSPYIGPEAFF. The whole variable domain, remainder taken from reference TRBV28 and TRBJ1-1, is DVKVTQSSRYLVKRTGEKVFLECVQDMDHENMFWYRQDPGLGLRLIYFSYDVKMKEKGDIPEGYSVSREKKERFSLILESASTNQTSMYLCASSPYIGPEAFFGQGTRLTVV.

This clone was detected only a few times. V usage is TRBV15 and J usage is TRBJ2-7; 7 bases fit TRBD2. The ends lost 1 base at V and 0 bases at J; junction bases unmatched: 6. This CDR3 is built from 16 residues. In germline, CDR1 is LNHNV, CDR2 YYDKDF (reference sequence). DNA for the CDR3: TGTGCCACCAGCAGAGTCTGGCGGGGGATCTCCTACGAGCAGTACTTC. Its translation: CATSRVWRGISYEQYF.

The CDR3 loop is CASSVEGGNTIYF. CDR3 nucleotides: TGTGCCAGCAGCGTAGAAGGAGGAAACACCATATATTTT. This rearrangement joins TRBV9 to TRBJ1-3; D gene uncertain. The CDR3 consists of 13 residues. Per the germline V gene, CDR1 is SGDLS and CDR2 is YYNGEE. Trimming shortened V by 0 bases and J by 4 bases, and 5 bases separated the two germline ends.

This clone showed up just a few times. The CDR3 sequence is CASRQGQSYEQYF. In DNA form, the CDR3 reads TGTGCCAGCAGGCAGGGACAGTCCTACGAGCAGTACTTC. The rearrangement joins TRBV6-8 to TRBJ2-7; 7 bases are a match to TRBD1. The CDR3 extends over 13 amino acids. V trimming: 6 bases; J trimming: 1 base; junction bases outside the gene matches: 3. Germline CDR1 is MNHGY and CDR2 is SAAAGT.

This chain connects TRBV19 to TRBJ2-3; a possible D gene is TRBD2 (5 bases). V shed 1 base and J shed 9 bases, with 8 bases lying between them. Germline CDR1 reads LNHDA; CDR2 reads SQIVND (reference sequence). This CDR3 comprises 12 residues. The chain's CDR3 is CASSIGGQTQYF. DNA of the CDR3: TGTGCCAGTAGTATAGGAGGGCAGACGCAGTATTTT.

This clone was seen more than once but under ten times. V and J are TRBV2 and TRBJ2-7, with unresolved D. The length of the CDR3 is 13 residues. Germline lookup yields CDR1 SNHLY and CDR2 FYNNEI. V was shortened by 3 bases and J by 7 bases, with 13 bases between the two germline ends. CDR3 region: CASSEGRVAEQYF. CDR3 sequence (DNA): TGTGCCAGCAGTGAGGGAAGAGTTGCGGAGCAGTACTTC.

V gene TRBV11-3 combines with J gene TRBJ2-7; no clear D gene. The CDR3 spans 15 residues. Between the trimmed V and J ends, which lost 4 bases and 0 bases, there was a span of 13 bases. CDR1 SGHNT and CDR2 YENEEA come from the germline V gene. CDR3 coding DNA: TGTGCCAGCAGCTGGCTCAAAGGATTCTCCTACGAGCAGTACTTC. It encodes CASSWLKGFSYEQYF.

The CDR3 region has the DNA TGTGCTAGTCGCCAGGGGGGCGCCCTCGACGAGCAGTACTTC. Protein: CASRQGGALDEQYF. V usage is TRBV12-5 and J usage is TRBJ2-7; maybe TRBD1 (7 bases). Between the trimmed V and J ends, which lost 8 bases and 5 bases, there was a span of 19 bases. This CDR3 is built from 14 residues. Germline CDR1 is LGHNT and CDR2 is FRNRAP.

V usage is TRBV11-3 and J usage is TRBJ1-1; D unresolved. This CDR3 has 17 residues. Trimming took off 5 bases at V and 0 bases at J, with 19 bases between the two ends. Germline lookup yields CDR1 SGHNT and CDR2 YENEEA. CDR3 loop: CASSQEALRQVNTEAFF. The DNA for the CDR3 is TGTGCCAGCAGCCAGGAGGCTCTGAGACAAGTGAACACTGAAGCTTTCTTT.

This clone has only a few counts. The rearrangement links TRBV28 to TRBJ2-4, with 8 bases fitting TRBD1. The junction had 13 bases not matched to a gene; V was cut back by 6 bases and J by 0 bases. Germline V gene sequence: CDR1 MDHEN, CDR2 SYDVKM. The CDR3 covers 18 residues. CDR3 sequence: CASSLATGVLIAKNIQYF. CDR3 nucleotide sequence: TGTGCCAGCAGCCTAGCGACAGGGGTTTTAATAGCCAAAAACATTCAGTACTTC.

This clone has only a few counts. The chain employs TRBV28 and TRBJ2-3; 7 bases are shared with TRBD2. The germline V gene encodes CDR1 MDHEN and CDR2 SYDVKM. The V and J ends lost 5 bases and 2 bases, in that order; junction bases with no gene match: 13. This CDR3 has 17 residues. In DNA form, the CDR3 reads TGTGCCAGCAGTCCTCCCAGTGGCGGGGGTTCCACAGATACGCAGTATTTT. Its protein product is CASSPPSGGGSTDTQYF.